This TCR beta chain was documented in a study of cytomegalovirus exposure and HLA in healthy donors. Findings and caveats of the study: An analysis that was carried out later associated about 17,000 TCR beta sequences with HLA alleles at 0.05 false discovery rate. Rates of TCR association differed by HLA locus in a later analysis, with DRB1 highest and HLA-C lowest.

Details on this clone: Its cognate antigen is unknown.

The study ran its PCR with 60 Vbeta and 13 Jbeta primers. In the study's own analysis: Later, an analysis found around 77 million unique TCR beta chains, and about 10 million of these were shared. Some clones are missing from TCRdb's copy, which holds only in-frame ones; the method was immunoSEQ multiplex PCR. V and J calls plus clone size are reproduced from that table; the DNA served to infer D and trimming. Here the sample spans around 150,000 clones, approximately 85% being singletons. The CDR3 sequence is 12 residues long. J was trimmed by 3 bases and V by 7 bases; bases with no gene match: 3. Looked up from germline, CDR1 is GTSNPN and CDR2 is SVGIG (reference sequence).

The chain is built from TRBV30 and TRBJ2-7; 10 nucleotides agree with TRBD1. The sequencing input was PBMCs. The receptor comes from a girl aged 2 to 9 in good health and CMV-seropositive. Written as DNA, the CDR3 is TGTGCCTACCGGGACAGGGGCTACGAGCAGTACTTC. Its protein product is CAYRDRGYEQYF. Full variable domain (remainder filled in from reference TRBV30 and TRBJ2-7): SQTIHQWPATLVQPVGSPLSLECTVEGTSNPNLYWYRQAAGRGLQLLFYSVGIGQISSEVPQNLSASRPQDRQFILSSKKLLLSDSGFYLCAYRDRGYEQYFGPGTRLTVT.